The TCR beta chain described here comes from a study of low-dose radiotherapy and immunotherapy resistance in tumors. For the study at large: Each patient was administered nivolumab intravenously at 240 mg, which was a flat dose, every two weeks, along with intravenous ipilimumab at 1 mg/kg every six weeks. Administration of intravenous cyclophosphamide at 200 mg/m2 took place every two weeks, one day before radiation and immunotherapy. Aspirin was taken orally by patients at 300 mg daily for four cycles from cycle 1 day 1.

TRAV- and TRBV-specific primers, spanning alpha and beta chains, primed first-strand cDNA. A constant-region primer paired with the V-primer adapter amplified TCRs over about 18 PCR cycles. Using its own MiXCR run on the reads, TCRdb lists one record per CDR3 protein. The sample consists of approximately 11,000 distinct CDR3 sequences, 60% to 80% of them appearing once. This CDR3 has 15 amino acids. In its sample, this clonotype was seen a few times. Treatment of the donors consisted of nivolumab and ipilimumab (plus aspirin, low-dose cyclophosphamide and low-dose radiotherapy). V gene TRBV21-1 combines with J gene TRBJ2-3. TRBV21-1 is shown as a pseudogene. The receptor's source is a human donor with advanced metastatic prostate, ovarian, gallbladder or colorectal cancer (not recorded which). This table probably holds off-target reads from a library built for another chain. CDR3 region: CASPLTGSSTDTQYF. The CDR3, as DNA: TGTGCCAGCCCACTAACCGGATCTAGCACAGATACGCAGTATTTT.